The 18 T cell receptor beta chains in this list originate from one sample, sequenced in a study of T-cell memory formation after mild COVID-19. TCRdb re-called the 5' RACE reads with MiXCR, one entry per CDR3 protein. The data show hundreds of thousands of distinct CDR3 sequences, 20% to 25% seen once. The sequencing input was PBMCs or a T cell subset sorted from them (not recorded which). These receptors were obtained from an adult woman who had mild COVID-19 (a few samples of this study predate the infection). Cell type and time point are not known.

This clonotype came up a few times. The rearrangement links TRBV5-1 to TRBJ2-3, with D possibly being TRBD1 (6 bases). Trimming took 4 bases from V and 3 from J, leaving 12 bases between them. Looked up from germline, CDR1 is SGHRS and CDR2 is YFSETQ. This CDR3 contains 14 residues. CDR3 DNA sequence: TGCGCCAGCAGCCCCGGACAGCATACAGATACGCAGTATTTT. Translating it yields CASSPGQHTDTQYF.

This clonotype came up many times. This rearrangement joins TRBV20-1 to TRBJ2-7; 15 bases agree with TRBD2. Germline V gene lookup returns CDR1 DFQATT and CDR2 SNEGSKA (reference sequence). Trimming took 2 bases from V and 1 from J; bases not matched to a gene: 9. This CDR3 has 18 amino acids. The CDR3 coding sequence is TGCAGTGCTAGAAGGGCGGGACTAGCGGGGGGCTATTCCTACGAGCAGTACTTC. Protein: CSARRAGLAGGYSYEQYF.

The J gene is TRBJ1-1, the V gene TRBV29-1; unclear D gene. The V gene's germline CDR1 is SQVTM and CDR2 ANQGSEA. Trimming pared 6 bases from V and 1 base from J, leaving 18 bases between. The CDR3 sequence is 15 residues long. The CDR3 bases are TGCAGCGTCGTCAGGAGAATTCTAGGGAACACTGAAGCTTTCTTT. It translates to CSVVRRILGNTEAFF.

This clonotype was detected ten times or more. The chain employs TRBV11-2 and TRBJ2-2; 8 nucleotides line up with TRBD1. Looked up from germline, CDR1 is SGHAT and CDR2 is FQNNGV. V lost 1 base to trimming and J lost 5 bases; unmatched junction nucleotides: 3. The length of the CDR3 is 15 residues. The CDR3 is CASSLVRGRTGELFF. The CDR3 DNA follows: TGTGCCAGCAGCTTAGTCAGGGGGCGGACCGGGGAGCTGTTTTTT.

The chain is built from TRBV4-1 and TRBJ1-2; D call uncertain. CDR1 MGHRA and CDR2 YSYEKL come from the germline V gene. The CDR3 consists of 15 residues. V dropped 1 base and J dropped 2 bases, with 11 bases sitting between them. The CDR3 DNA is TGCGCCAGCAGCCAAGTGAAGGGCCTAAACTATGGCTACACCTTC. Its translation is CASSQVKGLNYGYTF.

This CDR3 is CASSWAAGGQPQHF. The CDR3 coding sequence is TGTGCCAGCAGTTGGGCGGCCGGGGGTCAGCCCCAGCATTTT. The chain has TRBV6-2 or TRBV6-3 and TRBJ1-5; a weak D match, TRBD1 (5 bases). Trimming pared 4 bases from V and 6 bases from J, leaving 13 bases between. There are 14 residues in the CDR3. Germline V gene lookup returns CDR1 MNHEY and CDR2 SVGEGT.

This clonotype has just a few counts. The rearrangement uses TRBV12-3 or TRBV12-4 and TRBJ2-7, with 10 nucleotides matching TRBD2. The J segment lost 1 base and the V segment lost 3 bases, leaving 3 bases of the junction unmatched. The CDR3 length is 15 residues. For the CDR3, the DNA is TGTGCCAGCAGTTTGGTGGGACTAGCGTCCTACGAGCAGTACTTC. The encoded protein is CASSLVGLASYEQYF.

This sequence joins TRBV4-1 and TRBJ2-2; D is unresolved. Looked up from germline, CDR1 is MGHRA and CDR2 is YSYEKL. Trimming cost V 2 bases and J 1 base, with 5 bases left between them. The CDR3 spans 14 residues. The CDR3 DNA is TGCGCCAGCAGCCAATGGGAGAACACCGGGGAGCTGTTTTTT. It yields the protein CASSQWENTGELFF.

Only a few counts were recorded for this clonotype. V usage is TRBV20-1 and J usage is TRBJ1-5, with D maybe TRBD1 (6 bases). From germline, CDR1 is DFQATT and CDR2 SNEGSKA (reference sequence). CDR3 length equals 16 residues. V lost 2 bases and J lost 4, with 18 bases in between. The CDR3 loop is CSARSTGESRNQPQHF. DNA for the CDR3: TGCAGTGCTAGATCGACAGGAGAGTCGCGGAATCAGCCCCAGCATTTT.

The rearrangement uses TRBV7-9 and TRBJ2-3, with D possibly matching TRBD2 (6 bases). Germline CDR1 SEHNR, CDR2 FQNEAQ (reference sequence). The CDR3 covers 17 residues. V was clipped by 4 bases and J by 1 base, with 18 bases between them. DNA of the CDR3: TGTGCCAGCAGCTCCCCGCGGTGGAGGGAAGGCACAGATACGCAGTATTTT. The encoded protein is CASSSPRWREGTDTQYF. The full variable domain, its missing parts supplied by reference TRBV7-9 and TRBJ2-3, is DTGVSQNPRHKITKRGQNVTFRCDPISEHNRLYWYRQTLGQGPEFLTYFQNEAQLEKSRLLSDRFSAERPKGSFSTLEIQRTEQGDSAMYLCASSSPRWREGTDTQYFGPGTRLTVL.

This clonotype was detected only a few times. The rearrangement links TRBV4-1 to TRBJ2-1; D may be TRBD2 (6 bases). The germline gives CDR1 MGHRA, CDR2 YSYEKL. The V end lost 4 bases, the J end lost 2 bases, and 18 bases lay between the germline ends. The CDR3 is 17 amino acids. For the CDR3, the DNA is TGCGCCAGCAGCCGAGAGGGTACGGCGGGGACCTACAATGAGCAGTTCTTC. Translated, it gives CASSREGTAGTYNEQFF.

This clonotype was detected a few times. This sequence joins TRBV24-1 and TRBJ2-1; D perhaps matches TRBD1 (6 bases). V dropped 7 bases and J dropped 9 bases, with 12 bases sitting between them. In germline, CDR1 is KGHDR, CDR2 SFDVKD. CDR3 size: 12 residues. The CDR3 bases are TGTGCCACCAGCCTGAGGGGGATTGAGCAGTTCTTC. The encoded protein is CATSLRGIEQFF.

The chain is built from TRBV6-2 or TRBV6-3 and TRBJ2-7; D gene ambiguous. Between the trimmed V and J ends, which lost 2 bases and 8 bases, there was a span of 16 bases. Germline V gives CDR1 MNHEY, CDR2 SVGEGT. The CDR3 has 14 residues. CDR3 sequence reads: CASSYVTDGSKQYF. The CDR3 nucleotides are TGTGCCAGCAGTTACGTGACGGATGGGTCCAAGCAGTACTTC.

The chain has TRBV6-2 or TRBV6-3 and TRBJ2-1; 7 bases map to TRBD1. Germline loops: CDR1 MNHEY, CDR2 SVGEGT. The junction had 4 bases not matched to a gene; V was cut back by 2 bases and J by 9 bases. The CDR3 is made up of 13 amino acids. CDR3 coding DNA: TGTGCCAGCAGTTACCAACAGGGGTTTGAGCAGTTCTTC. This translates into CASSYQQGFEQFF.

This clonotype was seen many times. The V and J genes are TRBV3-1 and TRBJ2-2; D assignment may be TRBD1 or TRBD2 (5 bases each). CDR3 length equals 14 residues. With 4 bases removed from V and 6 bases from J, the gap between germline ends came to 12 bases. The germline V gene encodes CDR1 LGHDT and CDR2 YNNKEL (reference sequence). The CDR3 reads CASSLGTRAGELFF. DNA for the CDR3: TGTGCCAGCAGCCTCGGGACCAGGGCCGGGGAGCTGTTTTTT.

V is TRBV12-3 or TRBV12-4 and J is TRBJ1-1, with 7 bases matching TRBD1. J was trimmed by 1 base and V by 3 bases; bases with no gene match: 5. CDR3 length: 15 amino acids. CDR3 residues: CASSFWTGQNTEAFF. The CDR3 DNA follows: TGTGCCAGCAGTTTCTGGACAGGCCAGAACACTGAAGCTTTCTTT.

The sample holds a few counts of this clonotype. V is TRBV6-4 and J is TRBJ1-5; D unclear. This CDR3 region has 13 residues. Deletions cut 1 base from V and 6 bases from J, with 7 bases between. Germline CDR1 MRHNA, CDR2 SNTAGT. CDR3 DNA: TGTGCCAGCAGTGACTTCGTAGGTCAGCCCCAGCATTTT. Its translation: CASSDFVGQPQHF.

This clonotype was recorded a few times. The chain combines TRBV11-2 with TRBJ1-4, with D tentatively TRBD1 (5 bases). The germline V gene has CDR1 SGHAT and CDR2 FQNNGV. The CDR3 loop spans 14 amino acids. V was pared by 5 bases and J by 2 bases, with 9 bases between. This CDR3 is CASSPGYTNEKLFF. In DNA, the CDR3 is TGTGCCAGCAGCCCAGGGTATACTAATGAAAAACTGTTTTTT.